This entry describes one TCR beta chain. Its binding antigen is unknown. Base-call qualities are not available, and no considerably larger clone is one nucleotide away. TCR CDR3 regions were amplified from genomic DNA by multiplex PCR using the deep immunoSEQ assay. Genomic DNA extracted from each cell subset was distributed evenly over all wells of several immunoSEQ 96-well plates, and each plate served as one replicate. Each replicate PCR for sorted subsets received about 220 ng genomic DNA, equal to roughly 30,000 T cell genomes. Purified libraries were measured with a Qubit 3.0 fluorometer, size-checked on a Bioanalyzer 2100, and measured again with the KAPA Library Quantification kit. Every immunoSEQ 96-well plate was sequenced on a separate single-read 150-cycle Illumina NextSeq 550 flow cell. For the original study's pipeline: Because the immunoSEQ output held only junctional sequences and lacked quality scores, the filtering could not match the filtering applied to full-length reads. Sequences were annotated with PyIR, a Python wrapper for IgBLAST v1.9, using IMGT germline references to assign V/J genes and CDR3. Reads with weak V/J assignments (E-value above 1e-6), missing CDR3, stop codons, out-of-frame junctions, or ambiguous translated residues were removed. V3J clonotypes were defined as sequences sharing the same inferred V gene, J gene, and CDR3 amino acid sequence. Percentage overlap between repertoires was calculated by dividing the number of shared unique clonotypes by the size of the smaller repertoire. RTK rarefaction, the Chao1 estimator, and Recon v2.1 estimates of unobserved clonotypes were used to assess repertoire richness. Generation probabilities for all TCRbeta clonotypes obtained by the gDNA method from a handful of donors were computed using OLGA. TCRdb holds this immuneACCESS table with in-frame rearrangements only. Some clones are missing; in checked studies, unresolved V genes explain under half, and the rest has no known cause. That table supplies the V and J calls and clone size; D and trimming were determined from the DNA. This sample is represented by about 2.4 million clones; over 85% of them were singletons. Of the sample, 0.35% to 0.45% falls within the top ten clones.

The donors were healthy, HIV-negative adults with no recently reported acute infections or vaccinations. Every donor was a Caucasian adult residing in Nashville, Tennessee, USA. CD4+ T cells were enriched through magnetic negative selection, after which naive cells were positively selected on CD45RA and the remaining negative fraction served as the memory subset. Blood was collected by leukapheresis, and PBMCs were isolated by Ficoll-Histopaque density gradient centrifugation and then cryopreserved in liquid nitrogen vapor phase. Analytical flow cytometry was used to check the purity and quantity of each magnetically sorted T cell population. Genomic DNA was isolated from every sorted fraction and measured by UV absorbance on a Nanodrop 2000c. The record originates from a study of shared clonotypes between healthy human individuals (dated by TCRdb to 2018 to 2021). Study-level background: The cohort comprised a couple of women and a few men aged 18 to 49 years. Between about 0.85 and 8.9 billion PBMCs per donor were obtained by leukapheresis. Libraries were prepared and TCR repertoires were sequenced by different laboratories using diverse techniques, in order to increase sequencing depth and limit assay-specific biases. To estimate repertoire size and how much clonotypes are shared between individuals, the study performed deep sequencing of blood TCR repertoires from a few healthy adults. For each donor, CD4 naive and CD4 memory were each given three plates, CD8 naive was given two plates, and CD8 memory was given one plate. On the study overall, not on this receptor specifically: Based on pairwise subsampling, the degree of clonotype sharing among donors was expected to be affected by sequencing depth. Naive subsets generally had larger estimated clonotype richness than memory subsets did. Sampling was restricted to blood, and TCR repertoires in tissues likely differ from the TCR repertoires found in blood. When a handful of donors were compared, the shared fraction of clonotypes was around 4.6% for naive CD4, approximately 3.5% for naive CD8, 2% to 2.5% for memory CD4, and roughly 0.43% for memory CD8. Compared with non-shared clonotypes, clonotypes shared by all four sorted-subset donors had higher generation probabilities. Rarefaction of sorted-subset datasets indicated incomplete sequencing despite the large sequencing depth. Because the study included only a small number of donors, the genetic and exposure-history diversity represented was limited.

The junction carries 22 bases between V and J, which are trimmed by 1 base and 5 bases respectively. CDR1 is given as SGHRS and CDR2 as YFSETQ, both from the germline V gene. Including cysteine and phenylalanine, the CDR3 has 17 amino acids. Of all the DNA, just the CDR3 is kept, 51 bases in frame from base 1. The chain is encoded by TRBV5-1 joined to TRBJ2-7, with the D call tentatively TRBD1 or TRBD2, each fitting 5 bases. Material: naive CD4+ T cells from PBMCs. The cell subset or site label, as the study defines it: CD45RA+ positively selected. The TCR sequence derives from a man younger than 30 in good health. Some clones in this sample may be carry-over from other donors' samples. The CDR3 protein: CASSLSVSGRHGDEQYF. The sequence in DNA is TGCGCCAGCAGCTTGTCAGTCTCGGGACGGCACGGGGACGAGCAGTACTTC.